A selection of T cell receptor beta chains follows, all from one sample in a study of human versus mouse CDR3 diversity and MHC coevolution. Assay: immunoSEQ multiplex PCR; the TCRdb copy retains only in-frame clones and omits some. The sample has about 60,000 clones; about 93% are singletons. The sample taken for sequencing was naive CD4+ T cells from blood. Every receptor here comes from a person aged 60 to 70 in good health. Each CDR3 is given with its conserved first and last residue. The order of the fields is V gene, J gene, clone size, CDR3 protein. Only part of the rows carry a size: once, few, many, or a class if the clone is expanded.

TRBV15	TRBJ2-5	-	CATSRGGRGLGETQYF
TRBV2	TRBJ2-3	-	CASSERAGGADTQYF
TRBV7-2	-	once	CASSLEAGGTYEQYF
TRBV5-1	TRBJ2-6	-	CASTTGALSGANVLTF
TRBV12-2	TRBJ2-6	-	CASRITGGASGANVLTF
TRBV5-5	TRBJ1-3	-	CASSYPQGSGNTIYF
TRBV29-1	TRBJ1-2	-	CSVLQPPDRGKGYTF
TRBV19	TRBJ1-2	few	CASSTRGQVHTF
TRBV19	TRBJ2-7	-	CASKGQSGTYEQYF
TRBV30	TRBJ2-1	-	CAWTERAYNEQFF
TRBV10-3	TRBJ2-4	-	CAISESGTGENIQYF
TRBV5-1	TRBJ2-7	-	CASSLLNRGSYEQYF
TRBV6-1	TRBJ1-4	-	CASSGREDEKLFF
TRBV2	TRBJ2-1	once	CASSELAGGVDEQFF
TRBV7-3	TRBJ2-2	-	CASSFSTAAGELFF
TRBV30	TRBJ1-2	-	CAWSVNLSGDGYTF
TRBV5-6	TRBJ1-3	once	CASSFRDRGNTIYF
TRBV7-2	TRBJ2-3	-	CASSSRLGRGADTQYF
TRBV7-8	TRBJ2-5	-	CASSQGTGGVTRQYF
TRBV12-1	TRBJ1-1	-	CASSFIGKGQGGFTEAFF
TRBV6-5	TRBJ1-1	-	CASSRTGYATEAFF
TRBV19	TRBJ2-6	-	CASWGGPPTGANVLTF
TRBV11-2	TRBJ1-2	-	CASSRGGPSLSYTF
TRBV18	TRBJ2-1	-	CASSLQLAGGGNEQFF
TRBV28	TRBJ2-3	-	CASSFQGSSTDTQYF
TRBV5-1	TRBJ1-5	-	CASSLQTGGNQPQHF
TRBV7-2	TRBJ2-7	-	CASSLVARLDYEQYF
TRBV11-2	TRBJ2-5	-	CASRSVDRTETQYF
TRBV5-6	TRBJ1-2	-	CASSLPSVTTRGYTF
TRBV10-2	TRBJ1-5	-	CASTMTGLNQPQHF
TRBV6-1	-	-	CATGTSGSYEQYF
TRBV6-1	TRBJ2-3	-	CASSLQGGDTQYF
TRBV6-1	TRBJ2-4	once	CATGPSGVDIQYF
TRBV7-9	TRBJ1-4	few	CASSFRVDGEKLFF
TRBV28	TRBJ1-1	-	CASRSTGGARNTEAFF
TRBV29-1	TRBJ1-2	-	CSVEPQQRGGYTF
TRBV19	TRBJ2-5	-	CASSPGLADYEETQYF
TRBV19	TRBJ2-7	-	CASSPRWGAYEQYF
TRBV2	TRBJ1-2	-	CASRQEYNYGYTF
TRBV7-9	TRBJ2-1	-	CASSPQRSPNNEQFF
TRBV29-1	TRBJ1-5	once	CSVVGAGANQPQHF
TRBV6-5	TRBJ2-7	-	CASTTRGQGPYEQYF
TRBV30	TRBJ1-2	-	CAWSVMGTGYGYTF
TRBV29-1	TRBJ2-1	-	CSGIRDRGLGEQFF
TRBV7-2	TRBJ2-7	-	CASSVYFGGSYEQYF
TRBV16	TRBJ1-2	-	CASSQLRRARNYGYTF